This TCR beta chain emerged from a study of blood T cell repertoires in COVID-19 (dated by TCRdb to 2020 to 2021). Regarding the study in general: Samples from collaborators originated in the United States, Italy and Spain and spanned both the acute and convalescent phases of COVID-19. The repertoires were released in a freely available public database meant as a resource for research on the immune response to SARS-CoV-2. Where HLA class I and class II types were available, the types were taken from metadata supplied by the sample provider, not from assay-based typing. Deeply sampled blood TCRbeta repertoires from subjects exposed to, actively infected with, or recovered from COVID-19 were included in the dataset. The prospective study material was composed of cDNA or gDNA derived from T cells, B-cell-depleted T cells, or PBMCs. Nearly every sample came with metadata listing a de-identified subject ID, COVID-19 status, age in years and sex. The samples were drawn from the first 160 participants of the ongoing ImmuneRACE study and from 1,254 subjects provided by 6 global collaborators. Overall results and qualifications from the work: The quantity of clinical and demographic metadata differed by source and by participant and was supplied without curation.

Ten or more counts support this clone. Its antigen target is currently unknown. The record has no base qualities; no much larger clone is one base away. A second Seattle source provided samples from volunteer blood donors who had recovered from COVID-19. Collaborating institutions collected whole blood in K2EDTA tubes following their own protocols. For TCRbeta analysis, collaborators shipped samples as frozen whole blood, isolated PBMCs, or DNA extracted from either of those sample types. TCRbeta CDR3 regions were amplified from genomic DNA by means of the immunoSEQ Assay, a bias-controlled multiplex PCR. The published analysis was carried out like this. Within the assay, amplification of reference gene primers was used to estimate how many nucleated cells each sample contained. To quantify the absolute abundance of each unique TCRbeta CDR3 rearrangement, sequence reads were collapsed and filtered. For each sample, productive Simpson clonality was calculated as the square root of Simpson's diversity index over productive rearrangements. This is the immuneACCESS table as TCRdb keeps it, with only in-frame sequences that have V and J called. A part of the clones is gone; compared with another copy, unresolved V genes explain less than half, and the rest is unexplained. The V and J calls and the clone size are those of that table, but D and trimming were determined from the DNA. Across this sample there are roughly 170,000 clones, with 87% seen only once. The ten biggest clones cover 0.7% to 0.9% of the sample.

Material: peripheral blood. The receptor's source is a woman aged 18-30 years who had recovered from COVID-19.

CDR3 loop: CASRPGQRDQPQHF. The sequenced DNA is TGTGCCAGCAGGCCGGGACAAAGGGATCAGCCCCAGCATTTT. The chain joins TRBV27 to TRBJ1-5; the D region possibly corresponds to TRBD1 (6 bases align). The CDR3 has 14 amino acids, counting the end cysteine and phenylalanine. The only DNA kept is the CDR3, 42 bases in frame from the first base. CDR1 and CDR2, looked up from the germline V gene (reference sequence), are MNHEY and SMNVEV. The germline ends are 14 bases apart after V is trimmed by 6 bases and J by 5 bases.